This TCR beta chain was observed in a study of T cell responses to AZD1222 COVID-19 vaccine. Findings and caveats of the study: The donor group comprised mostly white British people and more females; the analysis possibly underestimated clonal diversity. Increases in Spike-specific TCR breadth and depth were seen after two AZD1222 doses. The repertoires were collected only after the peak T cell response. Distributed over spike, vaccine-associated CD4 TCRs predominated at 160-218 and 743-854.

V dropped 5 bases and J dropped 2 bases, with 10 bases sitting between them. Looked up from germline, CDR1 is GTSNPN and CDR2 is SVGIG (reference sequence). The CDR3 extends over 12 amino acids. The repertoire was sequenced with immunoSEQ multiplex PCR; TCRdb's copy has only in-frame clones and lacks some. The table records some 180,000 clones, roughly 92% of them present only once. In regard to this clone: No antigen is known for it.

The sample was peripheral blood, taken on day 0 of AZD1222 vaccination. The receptor's source is an adult in good health. This chain joins TRBV30 and TRBJ2-7; D perhaps matches TRBD1 (6 bases). In DNA, the CDR3 is TGTGCCTGGGGACAGACGACCTACGAGCAGTACTTC. This translates into CAWGQTTYEQYF.